These T cell receptor beta chains were read from a single sample in a study of cytomegalovirus exposure and HLA in healthy donors. Using immunoSEQ multiplex PCR, the repertoire was profiled, and TCRdb retains in-frame clones only, with some absent. The sample lists 150,000 to 200,000 clones; nearly 90% were seen once. Sample: PBMCs. The source of these receptors is a man between 18 and 35 years old in good health and CMV-seropositive. Each CDR3 is given with its conserved first and last residue. Fields, in order: CDR3 DNA, CDR3 protein, CDR3 length, V gene, D gene, clone size, J gene. D genes are given only for firm matches. Clone size is shown for a subset of rows, as once, few, many or a class of expanded clone.

cdr3_nt: TGTGCCAGCAGCTCCCCGGGGGGCGTTTTATACGAGCAGTACTTC
cdr3_aa: CASSSPGGVLYEQYF
cdr3_length: 15
v_call: TRBV11-2
d_call: .
clone_size: .
j_call: TRBJ2-7

cdr3_nt: TGTGCCAGCAAGGGTAGCGGAGGCACCGGGGAGCTGTTTTTT
cdr3_aa: CASKGSGGTGELFF
cdr3_length: 14
v_call: TRBV2
d_call: .
clone_size: .
j_call: TRBJ2-2

cdr3_nt: TGTGCCAGCAGTGTGACAGGGATCGATGAGCAGTTCTTC
cdr3_aa: CASSVTGIDEQFF
cdr3_length: 13
v_call: TRBV2
d_call: TRBD1
clone_size: .
j_call: TRBJ2-1

cdr3_nt: TGTGCCAGCAGCCCAGGGACTAGCTCCTACGAGCAGTACTTC
cdr3_aa: CASSPGTSSYEQYF
cdr3_length: 14
v_call: TRBV9
d_call: TRBD2
clone_size: once
j_call: TRBJ2-7

cdr3_nt: TGTGCCAGCAGTTTGTTAGCGGGAAGACACAATGAGCAGTTCTTC
cdr3_aa: CASSLLAGRHNEQFF
cdr3_length: 15
v_call: TRBV28
d_call: TRBD2
clone_size: few
j_call: TRBJ2-1

cdr3_nt: TGCGCCAGCAGCCAAGATCAGGGGCTGAACACTGAAGCTTTCTTT
cdr3_aa: CASSQDQGLNTEAFF
cdr3_length: 15
v_call: TRBV4-1
d_call: .
clone_size: .
j_call: TRBJ1-1

cdr3_nt: TGTGCCAGCAGTTACTCTGAGACTACCCTATCCTACGAGCAGTACTTC
cdr3_aa: CASSYSETTLSYEQYF
cdr3_length: 16
v_call: TRBV6-5
d_call: .
clone_size: .
j_call: TRBJ2-7

cdr3_nt: TGTGCCAGCAGCCTCCGGGCGGGACAGATTTATGGCTACACCTTC
cdr3_aa: CASSLRAGQIYGYTF
cdr3_length: 15
v_call: TRBV7-3
d_call: TRBD1
clone_size: .
j_call: TRBJ1-2

cdr3_nt: TGTGCCAGCAAACTCCGCGACGGGTACGGTGAGCAGTTCTTC
cdr3_aa: CASKLRDGYGEQFF
cdr3_length: 14
v_call: TRBV27
d_call: .
clone_size: once
j_call: TRBJ2-1

cdr3_nt: TGTGCCAGCAGCTTAGGGGGGACAGCTTATAGCAATCAGCCCCAGCATTTT
cdr3_aa: CASSLGGTAYSNQPQHF
cdr3_length: 17
v_call: TRBV7-9
d_call: TRBD1
clone_size: .
j_call: TRBJ1-5

cdr3_nt: TGTGCCAGCAGTGAAGCCCCAGGTACAGATACGCAGTATTTT
cdr3_aa: CASSEAPGTDTQYF
cdr3_length: 14
v_call: TRBV6-1
d_call: .
clone_size: once
j_call: TRBJ2-3

cdr3_nt: TGTGCCAGCAGCTTAAGCGGGAATCTCTACGAGCAGTACTTC
cdr3_aa: CASSLSGNLYEQYF
cdr3_length: 14
v_call: TRBV7-9
d_call: TRBD2
clone_size: .
j_call: TRBJ2-7

cdr3_nt: TGTGCCAGCTGGACTAGCGGGAGACATGAGCAGTTCTTC
cdr3_aa: CASWTSGRHEQFF
cdr3_length: 13
v_call: TRBV27
d_call: TRBD2
clone_size: .
j_call: TRBJ2-1

cdr3_nt: TGTGCCAGCAGCCAAGAACTACTACTAGCGGGTCTCTCCTACGAGCAGTACTTC
cdr3_aa: CASSQELLLAGLSYEQYF
cdr3_length: 18
v_call: TRBV4-2
d_call: TRBD2
clone_size: .
j_call: TRBJ2-7

cdr3_nt: TGCGCCAGCAGCCAAGCGGGACAGACTTCCTACGAGCAGTACTTC
cdr3_aa: CASSQAGQTSYEQYF
cdr3_length: 15
v_call: TRBV4-1
d_call: TRBD1
clone_size: .
j_call: TRBJ2-7

cdr3_nt: TGTGCCAGCAGGGGGCAGGGCGCTGGAAACACCATATATTTT
cdr3_aa: CASRGQGAGNTIYF
cdr3_length: 14
v_call: TRBV6-5
d_call: .
clone_size: .
j_call: TRBJ1-3

cdr3_nt: TGCGCCAGCAGTCGGGGGACAGGGGGCGAATACGAGCAGTACTTC
cdr3_aa: CASSRGTGGEYEQYF
cdr3_length: 15
v_call: TRBV5-1
d_call: TRBD1
clone_size: .
j_call: TRBJ2-7

cdr3_nt: TGTGCCAGCAGTACCCCAGGGGCTGGCGGGGAGCTGTTTTTT
cdr3_aa: CASSTPGAGGELFF
cdr3_length: 14
v_call: TRBV6-5
d_call: .
clone_size: .
j_call: TRBJ2-2

cdr3_nt: TGCGCCAGCAGCTTGTTAGCGGGGGGAGTTGGGGCCAACGTCCTGACTTTC
cdr3_aa: CASSLLAGGVGANVLTF
cdr3_length: 17
v_call: TRBV5-1
d_call: TRBD2
clone_size: .
j_call: TRBJ2-6

cdr3_nt: TGTGCCAGCAGTTTACGTTTAGGGGCTAGCGGGAGAGGCACCGGGGAGCTGTTTTTT
cdr3_aa: CASSLRLGASGRGTGELFF
cdr3_length: 19
v_call: TRBV28
d_call: TRBD2
clone_size: .
j_call: TRBJ2-2

cdr3_nt: TGTGCCAGCAGGTCGAAGTTGACCCCCCGGGGCTACGAGCAGTACTTC
cdr3_aa: CASRSKLTPRGYEQYF
cdr3_length: 16
v_call: TRBV2
d_call: .
clone_size: .
j_call: TRBJ2-7

cdr3_nt: TGCGCCAGCAGCCCCCGCGGAACAGGGAGTTACGGCGAGCAGTACTTC
cdr3_aa: CASSPRGTGSYGEQYF
cdr3_length: 16
v_call: TRBV5-1
d_call: .
clone_size: .
j_call: TRBJ2-7

cdr3_nt: TGTGCCAGCAGTGAAGTGGTGCCTAGCGGGCCATACAATGAGCAGTTCTTC
cdr3_aa: CASSEVVPSGPYNEQFF
cdr3_length: 17
v_call: TRBV2
d_call: TRBD2
clone_size: .
j_call: TRBJ2-1

cdr3_nt: TGTGCCAGCAGCCCGCTACGGGAAGCCCCCGAGACCCAGTACTTC
cdr3_aa: CASSPLREAPETQYF
cdr3_length: 15
v_call: TRBV7-9
d_call: .
clone_size: .
j_call: TRBJ2-5

cdr3_nt: TGTGCCAGTAGTGTCACCGGGACAGGGGGCAACGAGCAGTACTTC
cdr3_aa: CASSVTGTGGNEQYF
cdr3_length: 15
v_call: TRBV19
d_call: TRBD1
clone_size: .
j_call: TRBJ2-7

cdr3_nt: TGTGCCAGCAGCGACACAGAAACAGTCTCCTACGAGCAGTACTTC
cdr3_aa: CASSDTETVSYEQYF
cdr3_length: 15
v_call: TRBV6-1
d_call: .
clone_size: .
j_call: TRBJ2-7

cdr3_nt: TGTGCCAGCAGTACCCGGGACAGGGGGGGGAATGAGCAGTTCTTC
cdr3_aa: CASSTRDRGGNEQFF
cdr3_length: 15
v_call: TRBV6-1
d_call: TRBD1
clone_size: .
j_call: TRBJ2-1

cdr3_nt: TGTGCCACCAGCAGGGACGACCGCAGGGGGACCCAGTACTTC
cdr3_aa: CATSRDDRRGTQYF
cdr3_length: 14
v_call: TRBV15
d_call: .
clone_size: .
j_call: TRBJ2-5

cdr3_nt: TGTGCCAGCGCTCAGGCCCAAGGACAGGCGAACACTGAAGCTTTCTTT
cdr3_aa: CASAQAQGQANTEAFF
cdr3_length: 16
v_call: TRBV6-6
d_call: TRBD1
clone_size: .
j_call: TRBJ1-1

cdr3_nt: TGTGCCAGCAGCCCCTATTCACGGACAGGGGTTAGCACAGATACGCAGTATTTT
cdr3_aa: CASSPYSRTGVSTDTQYF
cdr3_length: 18
v_call: TRBV7-6
d_call: TRBD1
clone_size: .
j_call: TRBJ2-3

cdr3_nt: TGTGCCAGTAGTGGATCTAGCGGGAGAGACACCGGGGAGCTGTTTTTT
cdr3_aa: CASSGSSGRDTGELFF
cdr3_length: 16
v_call: TRBV19
d_call: TRBD2
clone_size: .
j_call: TRBJ2-2

cdr3_nt: TGTGCCAGCAGTCCTAGCGGGAGCGACTGGGAGACCCAGTACTTC
cdr3_aa: CASSPSGSDWETQYF
cdr3_length: 15
v_call: TRBV11-3
d_call: TRBD2
clone_size: .
j_call: TRBJ2-5

cdr3_nt: TGTGCCAGCAGTGTACTAGCGGGAGAGGTTGAGCAGTTCTTC
cdr3_aa: CASSVLAGEVEQFF
cdr3_length: 14
v_call: TRBV27
d_call: TRBD2
clone_size: few
j_call: TRBJ2-1

cdr3_nt: TGCGCCAGCAGTGAGGTACAGGGTTGGGAGCAGTACTTC
cdr3_aa: CASSEVQGWEQYF
cdr3_length: 13
v_call: TRBV10-1
d_call: .
clone_size: .
j_call: TRBJ2-7

cdr3_nt: TGTGCCAGCAGCCTTTCAGGGTCGTTTTTCGGCTACACCTTC
cdr3_aa: CASSLSGSFFGYTF
cdr3_length: 14
v_call: TRBV28
d_call: .
clone_size: once
j_call: TRBJ1-2

cdr3_nt: TGTGCCAGCAGTGAGGGACTAGCGGGAGGTGTACGCTCCTACGAGCAGTACTTC
cdr3_aa: CASSEGLAGGVRSYEQYF
cdr3_length: 18
v_call: TRBV6-1
d_call: TRBD2
clone_size: .
j_call: TRBJ2-7

cdr3_nt: TGTGCCAGCAGTTTAGGGACAGGGGGCGCGTCCGGGGAGCTGTTTTTT
cdr3_aa: CASSLGTGGASGELFF
cdr3_length: 16
v_call: TRBV28
d_call: TRBD1
clone_size: .
j_call: TRBJ2-2

cdr3_nt: TGTGCCAGTGGCATAGGGGGAGATGCCTACAATGAGCAGTTCTTC
cdr3_aa: CASGIGGDAYNEQFF
cdr3_length: 15
v_call: TRBV6-1
d_call: .
clone_size: few
j_call: TRBJ2-1

cdr3_nt: TGTGCCAGCAGTTTGCGGGGGCAAGATACGCAGTATTTT
cdr3_aa: CASSLRGQDTQYF
cdr3_length: 13
v_call: TRBV27
d_call: .
clone_size: .
j_call: TRBJ2-3

cdr3_nt: TGTGCTAGCAGCTCGAAGGGGGTCAGAAGGGACGAGCAGTACTTC
cdr3_aa: CASSSKGVRRDEQYF
cdr3_length: 15
v_call: TRBV7-7
d_call: .
clone_size: .
j_call: TRBJ2-7

cdr3_nt: TGTGCCAGCGCACCGCCAGGACTAGCGGGTGGGACAAATACGCAGTATTTT
cdr3_aa: CASAPPGLAGGTNTQYF
cdr3_length: 17
v_call: TRBV7-2
d_call: TRBD2
clone_size: .
j_call: TRBJ2-3

cdr3_nt: TGTGCCAGCAGTTACATTACTAGTTCATATAATGAGCAGTTCTTC
cdr3_aa: CASSYITSSYNEQFF
cdr3_length: 15
v_call: TRBV6-5
d_call: .
clone_size: .
j_call: TRBJ2-1

cdr3_nt: TGTGCCAGCAGTTTATGCGTAGCCTTAAAGGACTGTCAGCCCCAGCATTTT
cdr3_aa: CASSLCVALKDCQPQHF
cdr3_length: 17
v_call: TRBV28
d_call: .
clone_size: once
j_call: TRBJ1-5

cdr3_nt: TGTGCCAGCAGCACTCAAAAAACAGGGGGCAATGAGCAGTTCTTC
cdr3_aa: CASSTQKTGGNEQFF
cdr3_length: 15
v_call: TRBV21-1
d_call: .
clone_size: .
j_call: TRBJ2-1

cdr3_nt: TGCGCCAGCAGGCAACAGGAGACTAGCACAGATACGCAGTATTTT
cdr3_aa: CASRQQETSTDTQYF
cdr3_length: 15
v_call: TRBV5-1
d_call: .
clone_size: .
j_call: TRBJ2-3

cdr3_nt: TGTGCCAGCAGCTTAGCGCCCGGGGGAGCCTACGAGCAGTACTTC
cdr3_aa: CASSLAPGGAYEQYF
cdr3_length: 15
v_call: TRBV7-8
d_call: .
clone_size: .
j_call: TRBJ2-7

cdr3_nt: TGCGCCAGCAGCTTCCGGGGGGAGCTGTTTTTT
cdr3_aa: CASSFRGELFF
cdr3_length: 11
v_call: TRBV5-1
d_call: .
clone_size: .
j_call: TRBJ2-2

cdr3_nt: TGTGCCAGCAGCTCGTACAGGGGGACCGGAGAGACCCAGTACTTC
cdr3_aa: CASSSYRGTGETQYF
cdr3_length: 15
v_call: TRBV11-2
d_call: TRBD1
clone_size: .
j_call: TRBJ2-5

cdr3_nt: TGCAGCGTTGATGGACTGGACACAGATACGCAGTATTTT
cdr3_aa: CSVDGLDTDTQYF
cdr3_length: 13
v_call: TRBV29-1
d_call: .
clone_size: .
j_call: TRBJ2-3

cdr3_nt: TGTGCCAGCAGCTTGGCCGCCAACCGTAATGAGCAGTTCTTC
cdr3_aa: CASSLAANRNEQFF
cdr3_length: 14
v_call: TRBV7-6
d_call: .
clone_size: .
j_call: TRBJ2-1

cdr3_nt: TGTGCCAGCAGCCTGCACAGTGGGGGGACCTACGAGCAGTACTTC
cdr3_aa: CASSLHSGGTYEQYF
cdr3_length: 15
v_call: TRBV25-1
d_call: .
clone_size: once
j_call: TRBJ2-7

cdr3_nt: TGTGCCAGCAGCTTAGAGACAGGGGTGGACACAGATACGCAGTATTTT
cdr3_aa: CASSLETGVDTDTQYF
cdr3_length: 16
v_call: TRBV11-3
d_call: TRBD1
clone_size: .
j_call: TRBJ2-3

cdr3_nt: TGTGCCAGCAGCCCGGGGGGAAACGGAGCTTTCTTT
cdr3_aa: CASSPGGNGAFF
cdr3_length: 12
v_call: TRBV5-6
d_call: .
clone_size: .
j_call: TRBJ1-1

cdr3_nt: TGTGCCAGCAGTTACTTCGGGACTAGCCCCACAGATACGCAGTATTTT
cdr3_aa: CASSYFGTSPTDTQYF
cdr3_length: 16
v_call: TRBV6-5
d_call: TRBD2
clone_size: .
j_call: TRBJ2-3

cdr3_nt: TGTGCCTGCTCGAGGACTAGCGGTACCTACGAGCAGTACTTC
cdr3_aa: CACSRTSGTYEQYF
cdr3_length: 14
v_call: TRBV30
d_call: TRBD2
clone_size: .
j_call: TRBJ2-7

cdr3_nt: TGTGCCAGCAGCCCGGAGCCCAATAACTATGGCTACACCTTC
cdr3_aa: CASSPEPNNYGYTF
cdr3_length: 14
v_call: TRBV14
d_call: .
clone_size: .
j_call: TRBJ1-2

cdr3_nt: TGTGCCAGCAGCTTAGTCAGGGAAGGCTACACCTTC
cdr3_aa: CASSLVREGYTF
cdr3_length: 12
v_call: TRBV7-9
d_call: .
clone_size: .
j_call: TRBJ1-2

cdr3_nt: TGTGCCAGCAGCCCTTTTCCAGGGAACTATGGCTACACCTTC
cdr3_aa: CASSPFPGNYGYTF
cdr3_length: 14
v_call: TRBV14
d_call: .
clone_size: .
j_call: TRBJ1-2

cdr3_nt: TGTGCCAGTAGTCCCCGGGACAGATCCTACGAGCAGTACTTC
cdr3_aa: CASSPRDRSYEQYF
cdr3_length: 14
v_call: TRBV19
d_call: TRBD1
clone_size: .
j_call: TRBJ2-7